There are a few counts of the clone carrying this T cell receptor (beta chain). This CDR3 spans 14 amino acids. Between the trimmed V and J ends, which lost 0 bases and 1 base, there was a span of 6 bases. CDR1 and CDR2 (germline): SEHNR, FQNEAQ (reference sequence). This sample was included in a study of cytomegalovirus exposure and HLA in healthy donors. PCR employed 60 Vbeta and 13 Jbeta primers. Sequenced by immunoSEQ multiplex PCR; TCRdb stores in-frame clones only, minus some. Altogether around 65,000 clones are present, roughly 80% being singletons, with the ten largest covering over 2.5%. The chain carries TRBV7-9 and TRBJ2-5; D gene unclear. The sequenced material came from PBMCs. This receptor was identified in a girl between 5 and 17 years old in good health and CMV-seropositive. The DNA of the CDR3 is TGTGCCAGCAGCTTAGCAAGGAGCCAAGAGACCCAGTACTTC. Its protein product is CASSLARSQETQYF. Together with reference TRBV7-9 and TRBJ2-5, the CDR3 gives the full variable domain: DTGVSQNPRHKITKRGQNVTFRCDPISEHNRLYWYRQTLGQGPEFLTYFQNEAQLEKSRLLSDRFSAERPKGSFSTLEIQRTEQGDSAMYLCASSLARSQETQYFGPGTRLLVL.